One and the same sample provided the 28 T cell receptor beta chains below, sequenced in a study of blood T cells in healthy people across ages. Then a second PCR, running roughly 7 to 11 cycles, was carried out with a sample-barcoded 5' primer and a J-beta primer mix. TCRdb re-called the 5' RACE reads with MiXCR, one entry per CDR3 protein. Among 1.5 million to 2 million distinct CDR3 sequences, 39% were seen once, and the ten largest hold more than 20%. The sample consisted of blood. The receptors stem from a human donor in good health.

The J gene is TRBJ2-4, the V gene TRBV4-1; D remains unclear. Per the germline V gene, CDR1 is MGHRA and CDR2 is YSYEKL. V was shortened by 2 bases and J by 0 bases, with 11 bases between the two germline ends. This CDR3 contains 16 residues. The DNA of the CDR3 is TGCGCCAGCAGCCAACCCCTACTCCTAGCCAAAAACATTCAGTACTTC. Encoded protein: CASSQPLLLAKNIQYF.

CDR3 coding DNA: TGTGCCAGCAGCGGCATGGACGATCAGCCCCAGCATTTT. Translation: CASSGMDDQPQHF. The chain recombines TRBV9 with TRBJ1-5; no clear D gene. The V gene lost 3 bases and the J gene lost 5 bases, with 9 bases spanning the gap. Germline V lookup: CDR1 SGDLS, CDR2 YYNGEE. CDR3 length: 13 amino acids.

This clonotype was seen many times. The J gene is TRBJ2-1, the V gene TRBV5-6, with a weak D call TRBD2 (6 bases). Trimming cost V 3 bases and J 9 bases, with 13 bases left between them. This CDR3 is built from 13 residues. In germline, CDR1 is SGHDT, CDR2 YYEEEE. Here the CDR3 reads CASSYGQGGEQFF. The CDR3 DNA is TGTGCCAGCAGCTACGGTCAGGGAGGTGAGCAGTTCTTC.

This clonotype was found a few times. This chain joins TRBV20-1 and TRBJ1-4; D is unclear. The germline CDR1 and CDR2 sequences are DFQATT and SNEGSKA (reference sequence). With 5 bases removed from V and 2 bases from J, the gap between germline ends came to 3 bases. The CDR3 contains 11 residues. CDR3 coding DNA: TGCAGTGCTTATACTAATGAAAAACTGTTTTTT. It is translated as CSAYTNEKLFF.

V and J are TRBV9 and TRBJ2-7; 9 nucleotides agree with TRBD1. There are 13 residues in the CDR3. Germline CDR1 SGDLS, CDR2 YYNGEE. V was pared by 4 bases and J by 6 bases, with 5 bases of the junction left unmatched. The CDR3 bases are TGTGCCAGCAGCATTCGGACAGGGGCCGAGCAGTACTTC. This gives the protein CASSIRTGAEQYF.

This clonotype was observed once. The chain couples TRBV7-9 to TRBJ2-5; 10 positions agree with TRBD2. The trim removed 1 base at V and 0 bases at J, leaving 8 bases unmatched. Looked up from germline, CDR1 is SEHNR and CDR2 is FQNEAQ (reference sequence). This CDR3 comprises 18 residues. The CDR3 sequence: CASSLGLHSGGYQETQYF. CDR3 DNA: TGTGCCAGCAGCTTAGGCCTCCATAGCGGGGGGTACCAAGAGACCCAGTACTTC.

This clonotype was seen many times. The gene calls are TRBV6-2 or TRBV6-3 and TRBJ2-7; 7 nucleotides match TRBD1. Germline-derived CDR1 and CDR2 are MNHEY and SVGEGT. Trimming at V came to 4 bases and at J to 1 base, leaving 4 bases not matched to a gene. There are 14 residues in the CDR3. The DNA for the CDR3 is TGTGCCAGCAGTTCCCACAGGGGATCCTACGAGCAGTACTTC. As protein: CASSSHRGSYEQYF.

V and J are TRBV9 and TRBJ2-1, with 7 bases fitting TRBD1. From germline, CDR1 is SGDLS and CDR2 YYNGEE. The CDR3 totals 15 residues. V gave up 1 base and J gave up 11 bases; unmatched junction bases: 12. The CDR3: CASSVNPSGQDQQFF. The CDR3 bases are TGTGCCAGCAGCGTAAACCCTTCAGGACAGGATCAGCAGTTCTTC. Based on the CDR3 plus reference TRBV9 and TRBJ2-1, the full variable domain is DSGVTQTPKHLITATGQRVTLRCSPRSGDLSVYWYQQSLDQGLQFLIQYYNGEERAKGNILERFSAQQFPDLHSELNLSSLELGDSALYFCASSVNPSGQDQQFFGPGTRLTVL.

Only a few counts were recorded for this clonotype. The chain is built from TRBV7-2 and TRBJ2-3; a possible D gene is TRBD2 (5 bases). V lost 5 bases and J 10 bases, leaving 10 bases between the germline ends. CDR1 SGHTA and CDR2 FQGNSA come from the germline V gene. The CDR3 has 11 residues. In nucleotides, the CDR3 is TGTGCCAGCAGCCCAGACGGGGCGCAGTATTTT. Translated, it gives CASSPDGAQYF.

Comment on this clonotype: One base away lies a much larger clone, so this may be a sequencing read error. The CDR3 protein is CSVEVGTRSGYEQFF. CDR3 nucleotides: TGCAGCGTAGAAGTAGGCACGCGTTCAGGGTACGAGCAGTTCTTC. The chain uses TRBV29-1 and TRBJ2-1, with D possibly TRBD1 on 5 matching bases. The CDR3 is 15 amino acids. Germline V CDR1 and CDR2: SQVTM, ANQGSEA.

This clonotype was seen a handful of times. This may come from a read error, since a much larger clone is one base off. This chain links TRBV24-1 with TRBJ2-7; D unclear. Between the trimmed V and J ends, which lost 4 bases and 2 bases, there was a span of 2 bases. Germline CDR1 reads KGHDR; CDR2 reads SFDVKD. This CDR3 has 11 amino acids. This chain's CDR3 is CATSDPYEQYF. CDR3 bases: TGTGCCACCAGTGACCCCTACGAGCAGTACTTC.

The chain employs TRBV9 and TRBJ2-5, with unresolved D. V was clipped by 3 bases and J by 5 bases, with 11 bases between them. The CDR3 spans 13 residues. Germline V CDR1 and CDR2: SGDLS, YYNGEE. The CDR3 DNA follows: TGTGCCAGCAGCGATCAACTGGGGGAGACCCAGTACTTC. As protein: CASSDQLGETQYF. Full variable domain (rest looked up from reference TRBV9 and TRBJ2-5): DSGVTQTPKHLITATGQRVTLRCSPRSGDLSVYWYQQSLDQGLQFLIQYYNGEERAKGNILERFSAQQFPDLHSELNLSSLELGDSALYFCASSDQLGETQYFGPGTRLLVL.

The chain's CDR3 is CASSQDLSGTGGAFAYGYTF. The CDR3 bases are TGCGCCAGCAGCCAAGATCTTTCCGGGACAGGGGGCGCCTTTGCCTATGGCTACACCTTC. This sequence joins TRBV4-3 and TRBJ1-2; 12 nucleotides line up with TRBD1. Germline assignment: CDR1 LGHNA and CDR2 YSLEER. CDR3 length: 20 amino acids. The V and J ends lost 0 bases and 4 bases, in that order; junction bases with no gene match: 15.

Only a few counts were recorded for this clonotype. The chain links TRBV3-1 to TRBJ2-5, with a tentative D call TRBD2 (5 bases). Trimming pared 7 bases from V and 5 bases from J, leaving 14 bases between. The CDR3 contains 13 residues. CDR1 LGHDT and CDR2 YNNKEL come from the germline V gene (reference sequence). The CDR3 reads CASTLHERETQYF. CDR3 coding DNA: TGTGCCAGCACCCTTCATGAGCGGGAGACCCAGTACTTC.

V gene TRBV27 combines with J gene TRBJ2-4; the match to TRBD1 covers 9 bases. Per the germline V gene, CDR1 is MNHEY and CDR2 is SMNVEV (reference sequence). The CDR3 is 15 residues long. With 6 bases clipped from V and 13 bases from J, the junction kept 16 bases outside the gene matches. The CDR3 DNA is TGTGCCAGCAGCCCAATCGGGACAGGGACCTACAAGCAGTACTTC. Translation: CASSPIGTGTYKQYF.

A remark on this clonotype: A read error may account for a junction end that differs from germline. The V and J genes are TRBV11-2 and TRBJ2-6; D unresolved. Germline V gene data show CDR1 as SGHAT and CDR2 as FQNNGV. This CDR3 contains 13 residues. CDR3 region: CTSLSSGANVLTF. CDR3 sequence (DNA): TGTACCAGCTTGTCCTCTGGGGCCAACGTCCTGACTTTC.

J is TRBJ2-7 and V is TRBV24-1, with D tentatively TRBD2 (5 bases). Germline V gene lookup returns CDR1 KGHDR and CDR2 SFDVKD. This CDR3 region has 14 residues. Trimming pared 4 bases from V and 7 bases from J, leaving 16 bases between. DNA of the CDR3: TGTGCCACCAGTGACCCGAGCAACCCGGGGGAGCAGTACTTC. It encodes CATSDPSNPGEQYF.

This chain connects TRBV3-1 to TRBJ2-1; D not certain. Trimming shortened V by 4 bases and J by 3 bases, and 13 bases separated the two germline ends. The germline V gene has CDR1 LGHDT and CDR2 YNNKEL (reference sequence). CDR3 length equals 15 residues. In DNA form, the CDR3 reads TGTGCCAGCAGCCTCGAACCCCAAAGCTACAATGAGCAGTTCTTC. It yields the protein CASSLEPQSYNEQFF.

J is TRBJ2-3 and V is TRBV7-8; no clear D. The ends were cut back, 7 bases at V and 0 bases at J, with 14 bases in the middle. This CDR3 region has 15 residues. The V gene's germline CDR1 is SGHVS and CDR2 FQNEAQ. The DNA of the CDR3 is TGTGCCAGCATCCTTCGGAGCCGAAGCACAGATACGCAGTATTTT. Amino acids: CASILRSRSTDTQYF.

The rearrangement joins TRBV7-9 to TRBJ1-1, with D unresolved. Germline V gives CDR1 SEHNR, CDR2 FQNEAQ (reference sequence). The CDR3 extends over 15 amino acids. V gave up 5 bases and J gave up 2 bases, with 15 bases separating them. CDR3 sequence (DNA): TGTGCCAGCAGCCCCCACCGGACTGTAAACACTGAAGCTTTCTTT. Protein: CASSPHRTVNTEAFF.

The chain is built from TRBV12-3 or TRBV12-4 and TRBJ1-1, with D unclear. This CDR3 is 14 amino acids long. Trimming removed 4 bases at V and 5 bases at J, with 14 bases between. CDR3 region: CASSSEWAATEAFF. The CDR3 DNA reads as TGTGCCAGCAGTTCAGAGTGGGCAGCTACTGAAGCTTTCTTT.

This chain links TRBV29-1 with TRBJ2-7; D possibly uses TRBD1 or TRBD2 (5 bases each). V lost 3 bases, J lost 2 bases, and 20 bases lay in between. Germline V lookup: CDR1 SQVTM, CDR2 ANQGSEA. This CDR3 region has 16 residues. The CDR3 nucleotides read TGCAGCGTTGAGGACCTCGGGGCCAGCGCCCCCTACGAGCAGTACTTC. Translated, it gives CSVEDLGASAPYEQYF.

The genes are TRBV29-1 and TRBJ1-1; D might be TRBD1 (6 bases). CDR3 length: 10 residues. Germline V gene data show CDR1 as SQVTM and CDR2 as ANQGSEA. Trimming cost V 5 bases and J 8 bases, with 9 bases left between them. DNA for the CDR3: TGCAGCGTTCCCGGGGGCGAAGCTTTCTTT. Residues: CSVPGGEAFF.

The V gene is TRBV24-1, the J gene TRBJ2-1; 12 nucleotides match TRBD2. The CDR3 loop spans 15 amino acids. CDR1 KGHDR and CDR2 SFDVKD come from the germline V gene. V lost 0 bases and J lost 7; bases outside the gene matches: 0. For the CDR3, the DNA is TGTGCCACCAGTGATTTGACTAGCGGGGGGAATGAGCAGTTCTTC. Translated, it gives CATSDLTSGGNEQFF.

This clonotype was seen only a few times. The chain recombines TRBV4-3 with TRBJ2-1; no clear D. Trimming removed 0 bases at V and 9 bases at J, with 9 bases between. The germline CDR1 and CDR2 sequences are LGHNA and YSLEER. The CDR3 consists of 13 residues. The CDR3 sequence: CASSQDSEAEQFF. The CDR3 DNA sequence: TGCGCCAGCAGCCAAGACTCTGAGGCTGAGCAGTTCTTC.

The V gene is TRBV6-2 or TRBV6-3, the J gene TRBJ2-3, with TRBD1 matching over 7 bases. With 6 bases clipped from V and 1 base from J, the junction kept 7 bases outside the gene matches. CDR1 and CDR2 from the germline V gene are MNHEY and SVGEGT. The length of the CDR3 is 15 residues. CDR3 loop: CASSLNRGGTDTQYF. CDR3 DNA sequence: TGTGCCAGCAGCCTAAACAGGGGTGGCACAGATACGCAGTATTTT.

There are a few counts of this clonotype. V is TRBV4-3 and J is TRBJ2-4, with TRBD2 matching 10 bases. The J call could be wrong; TRBJ2-7 is a better fit for the DNA end. There are 16 residues in the CDR3. Germline values: CDR1 LGHNA, CDR2 YSLEER. CDR3 region: CASSQDFASGGYEQYF. In DNA form, the CDR3 reads TGCGCCAGCAGCCAAGATTTTGCTAGCGGGGGCTACGAGCAGTACTTC.

This clonotype was detected ten times or more. This chain uses TRBV29-1 with TRBJ2-7; 11 nucleotides match TRBD1. V was clipped by 4 bases and J by 3 bases; unmatched bases: 5. Per the germline V gene, CDR1 is SQVTM and CDR2 is ANQGSEA. CDR3 length equals 14 residues. The CDR3 region has the DNA TGCAGCGTTGGGGGGACAGGGGGGTTCTACGAGCAGTACTTC. Protein: CSVGGTGGFYEQYF.